This record covers a single T cell receptor beta chain. A junction end diverges from the germline sequence, so it may reflect a read error. These data belong to a study of tumor-infiltrating lymphocytes in glioblastoma multiforme. TCR beta libraries were built from RNA through three nested multiplex PCR rounds using modified ARM-PCR. TCRdb itself ran the multiplex PCR reads through MiXCR, one entry per CDR3 protein. This table holds around 15,000 distinct CDR3 sequences, approximately 71% found once. The CDR3 sequence is 15 residues long. Germline CDR1 MNHNS, CDR2 SASEGT. Sequencing used brain tumor tissue. This TCR was recovered from a male donor with glioblastoma. V usage is TRBV6-1 and J usage is TRBJ2-1, with D unresolved. CDR3 amino acids: CARSEEVVAYNGQFF. CDR3 bases: TGTGCCAGGAGTGAAGAAGTCGTGGCATACAATGGGCAGTTCTTC.